These 22 T cell receptor beta chains share one sample of origin, sequenced in a study of blood T cell repertoires in COVID-19. Assay: immunoSEQ multiplex PCR; the TCRdb copy retains only in-frame clones and omits some. The data hold 95,000 to 150,000 clones, with approximately 81% observed a single time. Sequencing input: peripheral blood. These receptors originate from a man in his 60s with acute or convalescent COVID-19.

The CDR3 nucleotides read TGTGCCAGCAGCCGGGGGTACAACACTGAAGCTTTCTTT. This sequence encodes CASSRGYNTEAFF. This chain connects TRBV7-3 to TRBJ1-1; weak D call: TRBD1 (5 bases). The CDR3 loop spans 13 amino acids. V was pared by 5 bases and J by 2 bases, with 9 bases between. Per the germline V gene, CDR1 is SGHTA and CDR2 is FQGTGA.

Note on this clone: A read error may be the cause here, since a much bigger clone is one base away. The CDR3 loop is CASSRQTGELFF. CDR3 in DNA: TGTGCCAGCAGTAGACAAACCGGGGAGCTGTTTTTT. The chain couples TRBV2 to TRBJ2-2; D remains ambiguous. V lost 5 bases, J lost 5 bases, and 6 bases lay in between. The V gene's germline CDR1 is SNHLY and CDR2 FYNNEI. The CDR3 runs 12 residues.

The CDR3 sequence is CASSGGTGGLDYTF. The CDR3 region has the DNA TGTGCCAGCAGCGGAGGGACAGGGGGCTTGGATTACACCTTC. This sequence joins TRBV9 and TRBJ1-2; TRBD1 agrees at 12 bases. Per germline, CDR1 SGDLS and CDR2 YYNGEE. V lost 3 bases, J lost 11 bases, and 8 bases stayed unmatched. The length of the CDR3 is 14 residues. The variable domain in full, with the rest retrieved from reference TRBV9 and TRBJ1-2, is DSGVTQTPKHLITATGQRVTLRCSPRSGDLSVYWYQQSLDQGLQFLIQYYNGEERAKGNILERFSAQQFPDLHSELNLSSLELGDSALYFCASSGGTGGLDYTFGSGTRLTVV.

The chain uses TRBV9 and TRBJ1-2; tentatively, D is TRBD1 (5 bases). V dropped 4 bases and J dropped 4 bases, with 20 bases sitting between them. The CDR3 runs to 16 residues. Germline V CDR1 and CDR2: SGDLS, YYNGEE. CDR3 coding DNA: TGTGCCAGCAGCCCCGGAGGGGCGCTAAATTTCTATGGCTACACCTTC. Its protein product is CASSPGGALNFYGYTF.

V gene TRBV6-6 combines with J gene TRBJ2-3; 7 bases align to TRBD2. J was trimmed by 3 bases and V by 9 bases; bases with no gene match: 9. Germline lookup yields CDR1 MNHNY and CDR2 SVGAGI (reference sequence). The CDR3 has 14 amino acids. CDR3 coding DNA: TGTGCCAGTCTTAGCGGGCCTGGGACAGATACGCAGTATTTT. Amino acid sequence: CASLSGPGTDTQYF.

V usage is TRBV25-1 and J usage is TRBJ1-4, with no clear D. The CDR3 is 14 amino acids. Germline CDR1 is MGHDK and CDR2 is SYGVNS. Deletions cut 1 base from V and 5 bases from J, with 8 bases between. The CDR3 DNA sequence: TGTGCCAGCAGTGAATCAGTTTCCAATGAAAAACTGTTTTTT. Encoded protein: CASSESVSNEKLFF. Supplemented by reference TRBV25-1 and TRBJ1-4, the full variable domain reads EADIYQTPRYLVIGTGKKITLECSQTMGHDKMYWYQQDPGMELHLIHYSYGVNSTEKGDLSSESTVSRIRTEHFPLTLESARPSHTSQYLCASSESVSNEKLFFGSGTQLSVL.

The chain employs TRBV6-5 and TRBJ2-3, with 10 bases fitting TRBD2. This CDR3 is 14 amino acids long. The germline gives CDR1 MNHEY, CDR2 SVGAGI. With 6 bases clipped from V and 3 bases from J, the junction kept 3 bases outside the gene matches. Here the CDR3 reads CASRRAGGTDTQYF. CDR3 DNA sequence: TGTGCCAGCAGGAGAGCGGGGGGGACAGATACGCAGTATTTT.

The V and J genes are TRBV19 and TRBJ1-5; no clear D. CDR1 LNHDA and CDR2 SQIVND come from the germline V gene (reference sequence). The CDR3 spans 12 residues. Trimming pared 3 bases from V and 4 bases from J, leaving 4 bases between. This chain's CDR3 is CASSILNQPQHF. CDR3 coding DNA: TGTGCCAGTAGTATTCTGAATCAGCCCCAGCATTTT.

This rearrangement joins TRBV29-1 to TRBJ1-5; TRBD1 is a possible D gene (6 bases). Germline V gives CDR1 SQVTM, CDR2 ANQGSEA. The CDR3 length is 13 residues. The V gene lost 6 bases and the J gene lost 5 bases, with 14 bases spanning the gap. CDR3 sequence reads: CSVATGWDQPQHF. In DNA, the CDR3 is TGCAGCGTCGCTACAGGGTGGGATCAGCCCCAGCATTTT.

The chain uses TRBV29-1 and TRBJ1-6; perhaps TRBD1 as D (5 bases). The CDR3 consists of 14 residues. Trimming stripped 4 bases from V and 4 bases from J, with 11 bases between. The germline CDR1 and CDR2 sequences are SQVTM and ANQGSEA. CDR3 DNA: TGCAGCGTTGGGTCGGACAATTATAATTCACCCCTCCACTTT. Amino acids: CSVGSDNYNSPLHF.

V is TRBV2 and J is TRBJ2-7, with D perhaps TRBD1 (6 bases). There are 12 residues in the CDR3. V lost 10 bases and J 5 bases, leaving 15 bases between the germline ends. Germline V gene data show CDR1 as SNHLY and CDR2 as FYNNEI. CDR3: CATRQVKDEQYF. The CDR3 coding sequence is TGTGCCACCAGACAGGTTAAGGACGAGCAGTACTTC.

J is TRBJ2-2 and V is TRBV5-1, with TRBD2 as a possible D gene (6 bases). Trimming pared 4 bases from V and 0 bases from J, leaving 10 bases between. Germline lookup yields CDR1 SGHRS and CDR2 YFSETQ. The CDR3 runs 15 residues. The CDR3 protein is CASSVGLPNTGELFF. DNA for the CDR3: TGCGCCAGCAGCGTGGGACTGCCGAACACCGGGGAGCTGTTTTTT.

The chain joins TRBV11-2 to TRBJ2-7; a possible D gene is TRBD2 (6 bases). The germline V gene has CDR1 SGHAT and CDR2 FQNNGV. The V end lost 4 bases, the J end lost 3 bases, and 16 bases lay between the germline ends. This CDR3 region has 15 residues. Written as DNA, the CDR3 is TGTGCCAGCAGCTCGCCTCGGGACTTGTACTACGAGCAGTACTTC. This sequence encodes CASSSPRDLYYEQYF.

This chain connects TRBV7-9 to TRBJ2-7; D uncertain. The CDR3 spans 16 residues. V was clipped by 2 bases and J by 2 bases, with 16 bases between them. Germline V gene sequence: CDR1 SEHNR, CDR2 FQNEAQ (reference sequence). Written as DNA, the CDR3 is TGTGCCAGCAGCTTAATCGGCCAGCCAGGCACCTACGAGCAGTACTTC. Its protein is CASSLIGQPGTYEQYF. Complete variable domain (other parts from reference TRBV7-9 and TRBJ2-7): DTGVSQNPRHKITKRGQNVTFRCDPISEHNRLYWYRQTLGQGPEFLTYFQNEAQLEKSRLLSDRFSAERPKGSFSTLEIQRTEQGDSAMYLCASSLIGQPGTYEQYFGPGTRLTVT.

This chain connects TRBV14 to TRBJ1-4; 7 bases match TRBD1. The junction had 8 bases not matched to a gene; V was cut back by 6 bases and J by 4 bases. The CDR3 sequence is 15 residues long. Germline loops: CDR1 SGHDN, CDR2 FVKESK. CDR3 bases: TGTGCCAGCAGTAATACAGGGGCCCGTAATGAAAAACTGTTTTTT. This codes for CASSNTGARNEKLFF.

The chain employs TRBV7-9 and TRBJ2-7; 7 bases map to TRBD1. Germline CDR1 reads SEHNR; CDR2 reads FQNEAQ (reference sequence). The CDR3 is 13 amino acids. V was pared by 6 bases and J by 2 bases, with 4 bases of the junction left unmatched. For the CDR3, the DNA is TGTGCCAGCAGATCAGGGGGAGCCTACGAGCAGTACTTC. This translates into CASRSGGAYEQYF.

V usage is TRBV5-1 and J usage is TRBJ1-2, with D maybe TRBD1 (5 bases). Trimming removed 3 bases at V and 6 bases at J, with 15 bases between. The CDR3 covers 14 residues. Germline values: CDR1 SGHRS, CDR2 YFSETQ. The CDR3 DNA is TGCGCCAGCAGCTACGGAGAACCCAGGGATGGCTACACCTTC. Its translation is CASSYGEPRDGYTF.

V is TRBV27 and J is TRBJ2-3, with 8 bases identical to TRBD1. Trimming took 5 bases from V and 5 from J; bases not matched to a gene: 6. The germline V gene has CDR1 MNHEY and CDR2 SMNVEV (reference sequence). The CDR3 contains 14 residues. The CDR3 loop is CASSRQGWGDTQYF. The CDR3 nucleotides are TGTGCCAGCAGTCGACAGGGGTGGGGAGATACGCAGTATTTT.

This clone has at least ten counts. The chain is built from TRBV7-2 and TRBJ2-3; D remains ambiguous. With 4 bases removed from V and 0 bases from J, the gap between germline ends came to 8 bases. The germline V gene has CDR1 SGHTA and CDR2 FQGNSA. The CDR3 extends over 14 amino acids. The CDR3 DNA reads as TGTGCCAGCAGCTCGGTAACCAGCACAGATACGCAGTATTTT. Protein product: CASSSVTSTDTQYF.

The chain recombines TRBV27 with TRBJ2-1; 7 nucleotides match TRBD1. V lost 5 bases and J lost 9; bases outside the gene matches: 7. Germline V lookup: CDR1 MNHEY, CDR2 SMNVEV (reference sequence). This CDR3 spans 13 amino acids. CDR3 sequence reads: CASSPTGAGEQFF. Written as DNA, the CDR3 is TGTGCCAGCAGTCCTACAGGGGCGGGTGAGCAGTTCTTC.

The rearrangement uses TRBV9 and TRBJ2-7; maybe TRBD1 (6 bases). The germline V and J ends were trimmed by 4 bases and 3 bases, with 11 bases remaining between them. The CDR3 contains 13 residues. Germline loops: CDR1 SGDLS, CDR2 YYNGEE. CDR3 protein: CASSTQQGYEQYF. In DNA form, the CDR3 reads TGTGCCAGCAGCACTCAACAGGGCTACGAGCAGTACTTC.

This chain connects TRBV28 to TRBJ1-6; tentatively, D is TRBD1 (6 bases). CDR3 length equals 16 residues. V was clipped by 3 bases and J by 7 bases, with 16 bases between them. Germline V gene lookup returns CDR1 MDHEN and CDR2 SYDVKM. CDR3 bases: TGTGCCAGCAGTTTTGGCGGGGGCGGTTGGAATTCACCCCTCCACTTT. This encodes CASSFGGGGWNSPLHF.